This T cell receptor beta chain is drawn from a study of T cells in narcolepsy. Repertoires were generated with immunoSEQ multiplex PCR, while TCRdb's copy carries only in-frame clones and drops some. The data hold around 26,000 clones, with 70% to 90% observed a single time. General study findings and limits: Same-patient CSF and blood CD4+ T cell clonotypes included HCRT-specific and TRIB2-specific autoreactive ones. Autoreactive clonotypes reportedly recurred in blood of same and different patients, not controls.

Details on this clone: Its antigen is unknown.

Germline V CDR1 and CDR2: MGHDK, SYGVNS. This CDR3 contains 15 residues. Deletions cut 3 bases from V and 3 bases from J, with 12 bases between. The receptor was derived from a human donor with narcolepsy. What was sequenced was CD45RA- memory CD4+ T cells from PBMCs. The chain is built from TRBV25-1 and TRBJ2-4, with a tentative D call TRBD2 (6 bases). CDR3 protein: CASSEPVADKNIQYF. The CDR3 region has the DNA TGTGCCAGCAGTGAGCCTGTAGCGGACAAAAACATTCAGTACTTC.